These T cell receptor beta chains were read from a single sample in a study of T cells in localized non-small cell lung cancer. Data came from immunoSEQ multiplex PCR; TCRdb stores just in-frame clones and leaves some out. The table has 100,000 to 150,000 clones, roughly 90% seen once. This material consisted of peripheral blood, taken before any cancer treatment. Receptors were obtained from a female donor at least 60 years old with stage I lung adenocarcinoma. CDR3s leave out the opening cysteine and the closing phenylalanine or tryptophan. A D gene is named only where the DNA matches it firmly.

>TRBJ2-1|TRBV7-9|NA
ASSLQGLNEQF
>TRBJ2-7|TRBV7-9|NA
ASSLVGLDSYEQY
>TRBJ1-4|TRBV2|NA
ASSELRAAEKLF
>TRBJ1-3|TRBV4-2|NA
ASSFRGRSSGNTIY
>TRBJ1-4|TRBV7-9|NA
ASSPTGNEKLF
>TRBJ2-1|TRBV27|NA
ASSLRATEQF
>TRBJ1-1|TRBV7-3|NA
ASSLQGGDTEAF
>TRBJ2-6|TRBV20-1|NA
SAKTANVLT
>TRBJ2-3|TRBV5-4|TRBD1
ASRRRTGEDTQY
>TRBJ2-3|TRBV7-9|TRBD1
ASSLDTDRGTDTQY
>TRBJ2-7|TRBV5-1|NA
ASSLAGLEQY
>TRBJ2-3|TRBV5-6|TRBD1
ASGGWTGLTDTQY
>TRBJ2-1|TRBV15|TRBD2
ATRPSGINEQF
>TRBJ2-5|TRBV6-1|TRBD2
ASSEGVGREETQY
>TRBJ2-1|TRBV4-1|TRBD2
ASSQISGRGYNEQF
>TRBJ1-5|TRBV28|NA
ASTWTGWPQH
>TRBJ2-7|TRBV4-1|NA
ASSQGRAKEQY
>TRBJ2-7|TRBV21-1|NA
ASSTLVSGRSPEQY
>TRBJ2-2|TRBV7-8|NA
ASSLRSSTGELF
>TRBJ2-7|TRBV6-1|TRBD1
ASSIGTGTYEQY
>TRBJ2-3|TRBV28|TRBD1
ASSAQGAGLTSTDTQY
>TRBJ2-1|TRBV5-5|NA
ASSLNGLAGNEQF
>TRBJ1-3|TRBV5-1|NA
ASSLFSDSLSGNTIY
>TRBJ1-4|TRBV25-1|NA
ASSVHGRGEKLF
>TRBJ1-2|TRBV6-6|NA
ASSVDRLGGYT
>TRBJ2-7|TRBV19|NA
ASSIRPGPYEQY